This T cell receptor beta chain comes out of a study of cytomegalovirus exposure and HLA in healthy donors. The V and J ends lost 1 base and 0 bases, in that order; junction bases with no gene match: 5. The CDR3 has 17 residues. CDR1 and CDR2 from the germline V gene are MNHEY and SMNVEV (reference sequence). Only in-frame clones appear in the TCRdb table, and some are missing; sequencing was by immunoSEQ multiplex PCR. The repertoire has about 110,000 clones, about 85% of them found once; the top ten carry over 2.5%. What was sequenced was PBMCs. V gene TRBV27 combines with J gene TRBJ2-5; 10 nucleotides line up with TRBD2. This TCR was recovered from a woman aged 18-29 years in good health and CMV-seronegative. CDR3 sequence (DNA): TGTGCCAGCAGTTTATATGGAGCGGGGGGGTACCAAGAGACCCAGTACTTC. Protein sequence: CASSLYGAGGYQETQYF.